The 28 T cell receptor beta chains in this list originate from one sample, sequenced in a study of T cell changes during pregnancy in multiple sclerosis. Some clones are missing from TCRdb's copy, which holds only in-frame ones; the method was immunoSEQ multiplex PCR. The sample lists 40,000 to 50,000 clones, roughly 90% occurring once. The sample in question was CD4+ T cells from peripheral blood mononuclear cells, obtained in the third trimester of pregnancy. The source is a female donor with multiple sclerosis, enrolled in a pregnancy study.

The rearrangement uses TRBV7-2 and TRBJ2-3; 11 positions match TRBD2. The CDR3 sequence is 16 residues long. J gave up 4 bases and V 6 bases, and 9 bases lay outside the gene matches. CDR1 is SGHTA and CDR2 is FQGNSA in the germline V gene. CDR3: CASRLTSGRSSDTQYF. In nucleotides, the CDR3 is TGTGCCAGCAGGTTAACTAGCGGGAGATCTTCAGATACGCAGTATTTT. The full variable domain, in which reference TRBV7-2 and TRBJ2-3 provide the parts outside the CDR3, is GAGVSQSPSNKVTEKGKDVELRCDPISGHTALYWYRQSLGQGLEFLIYFQGNSAPDKSGLPSDRFSAERTGGSVSTLTIQRTQQEDSAVYLCASRLTSGRSSDTQYFGPGTRLTVL.

The CDR3 DNA is TGTGCCGTACAAAAGGGACAGGGGGTGAATGAGCAGTTCTTC. This encodes CAVQKGQGVNEQFF. The gene calls are TRBV5-4 and TRBJ2-1, with TRBD1 matching 11 bases. V lost 10 bases to trimming and J lost 7 bases; unmatched junction nucleotides: 10. Germline V CDR1 and CDR2: SGHNT, YYREEE (reference sequence). The CDR3 runs 14 residues.

Note on this clone: The same CDR3 also results from other DNA sequences found in this sample. The V and J genes are TRBV7-9 and TRBJ1-1, with a tentative D call TRBD1 (5 bases). The CDR3 extends over 13 amino acids. V lost 2 bases to trimming and J lost 3 bases, with 7 bases between them. Germline V gene lookup returns CDR1 SEHNR and CDR2 FQNEAQ (reference sequence). For the CDR3, the DNA is TGTGCCAGCAGCTTAAGGGGTGACACTGAAGCTTTCTTT. Encoded protein: CASSLRGDTEAFF.

The rearrangement links TRBV4-3 to TRBJ2-3; D is perhaps TRBD2 (5 bases). The CDR3 consists of 15 residues. V lost 2 bases, J lost 6 bases, and 15 bases lay in between. The germline V gene encodes CDR1 LGHNA and CDR2 YSLEER. In nucleotides, the CDR3 is TGCGCCAGCAGCCAACACTCTTCTAGCTCCGATACGCAGTATTTT. Its protein product is CASSQHSSSSDTQYF.

The chain links TRBV7-2 to TRBJ2-2; 10 positions match TRBD1. J gave up 7 bases and V 5 bases, and 10 bases lay outside the gene matches. The CDR3 totals 16 residues. Germline V CDR1 and CDR2: SGHTA, FQGNSA. Here the CDR3 DNA reads TGTGCCAGCAGCCTCGAGGACAGGGGGGTTCACGGGGAGCTGTTTTTT. It encodes CASSLEDRGVHGELFF. The variable domain in full, with the rest retrieved from reference TRBV7-2 and TRBJ2-2, is GAGVSQSPSNKVTEKGKDVELRCDPISGHTALYWYRQSLGQGLEFLIYFQGNSAPDKSGLPSDRFSAERTGGSVSTLTIQRTQQEDSAVYLCASSLEDRGVHGELFFGEGSRLTVL.

The gene calls are TRBV2 and TRBJ2-7, with 7 bases lining up with TRBD2. V lost 11 bases and J lost 0; bases outside the gene matches: 7. Germline V gene sequence: CDR1 SNHLY, CDR2 FYNNEI. This CDR3 is built from 13 residues. The CDR3 nucleotides are TGTGCCGCGAAGCGGGGTACCTCCTACGAGCAGTACTTC. It encodes CAAKRGTSYEQYF. Combining the CDR3 with reference TRBV2 and TRBJ2-7 gives the whole variable domain EPEVTQTPSHQVTQMGQEVILRCVPISNHLYFYWYRQILGQKVEFLVSFYNNEISEKSEIFDDQFSVERPDGSNFTLKIRSTKLEDSAMYFCAAKRGTSYEQYFGPGTRLTVT.

The V gene is TRBV19, the J gene TRBJ2-6; TRBD1 matches at 7 bases. In germline, CDR1 is LNHDA, CDR2 SQIVND (reference sequence). The CDR3 covers 16 residues. V gave up 1 base and J gave up 0 bases; unmatched junction bases: 0. CDR3 loop: CASSIGQGSGANVLTF. The CDR3 bases are TGTGCCAGTAGTATAGGACAGGGCTCTGGGGCCAACGTCCTGACTTTC.

This clone was recorded a few times. J is TRBJ2-1 and V is TRBV5-1, with TRBD2 identical over 13 bases. The CDR3 is 14 residues long. The V segment lost 6 bases and the J segment 13 bases; nucleotides outside the gene matches: 10. Germline V lookup: CDR1 SGHRS, CDR2 YFSETQ. CDR3 loop: CASMAGLAGSYQFF. Here the CDR3 DNA reads TGCGCCAGCATGGCGGGACTAGCGGGGAGTTATCAGTTCTTC.

Only one count was recorded for this clone. CDR3 nucleotide sequence: TGTGCCAGTAGTCTGCTGGCGGGAGGTTCGAACACCGGGGAGCTGTTTTTT. Translating gives CASSLLAGGSNTGELFF. The genes are TRBV19 and TRBJ2-2; 8 bases map to TRBD2. The germline gives CDR1 LNHDA, CDR2 SQIVND (reference sequence). The CDR3 sequence is 17 residues long. Germline trimming cut 5 bases from V and 0 bases from J; bases unmatched to any gene: 8.

The chain uses TRBV19 and TRBJ1-6; 9 nucleotides align to TRBD1. Germline CDR1 LNHDA, CDR2 SQIVND (reference sequence). This CDR3 is 14 amino acids long. The ends lost 5 bases at V and 9 bases at J; junction bases unmatched: 5. Here the CDR3 DNA reads TGTGCCAGTAGTTATTTGGACAGGGGTTCACCCCTCCACTTT. This sequence encodes CASSYLDRGSPLHF.

The V gene is TRBV10-3, the J gene TRBJ1-3; no reliable D call. Germline CDR1 and CDR2: ENHRY and SYGVKD. V dropped 4 bases and J dropped 1 base, with 8 bases sitting between them. There are 14 residues in the CDR3. The CDR3: CAISATESGNTIYF. In nucleotides, the CDR3 is TGTGCCATCAGTGCAACAGAATCTGGAAACACCATATATTTT.

The genes are TRBV11-2 and TRBJ1-2, with no clear D. The CDR3 sequence is 14 residues long. V lost 1 base to trimming and J lost 0 bases, with 6 bases between them. Per germline, CDR1 SGHAT and CDR2 FQNNGV. CDR3 amino acids: CASSLVTANYGYTF. CDR3 DNA: TGTGCCAGCAGCTTAGTAACGGCTAACTATGGCTACACCTTC.

There are a few counts of this clone. The chain recombines TRBV28 with TRBJ1-1, with TRBD1 as a possible D gene (6 bases). The CDR3 loop spans 12 amino acids. Germline assignment: CDR1 MDHEN and CDR2 SYDVKM. V was shortened by 2 bases and J by 8 bases, with 9 bases between the two germline ends. DNA of the CDR3: TGTGCCAGCAGTTTACTCACAGGGGAAGCTTTCTTT. This gives the protein CASSLLTGEAFF.

The J gene is TRBJ2-3, the V gene TRBV14, with 15 nucleotides matching TRBD2. Germline V CDR1 and CDR2: SGHDN, FVKESK. V lost 2 bases to trimming and J lost 14 bases; unmatched junction nucleotides: 11. CDR3 length: 16 residues. CDR3 loop: CASSQLAGLAGGPLYF. The CDR3 nucleotides are TGTGCCAGCAGCCAATTAGCGGGACTAGCGGGAGGTCCTCTGTATTTT.

V usage is TRBV28 and J usage is TRBJ1-2; 8 nucleotides match TRBD1. CDR3 length: 15 residues. J gave up 5 bases and V 6 bases, and 11 bases lay outside the gene matches. Per the germline V gene, CDR1 is MDHEN and CDR2 is SYDVKM. The CDR3 nucleotides read TGTGCCAGCAGACTCTTGACAGGGGCGAGTTATGGCTACACCTTC. It is translated as CASRLLTGASYGYTF.

The gene calls are TRBV5-6 and TRBJ2-7, with 7 bases aligning to TRBD1. Germline assignment: CDR1 SGHDT and CDR2 YYEEEE. The ends lost 2 bases at V and 3 bases at J; junction bases unmatched: 2. There are 13 residues in the CDR3. CDR3 bases: TGTGCCAGCAGCTTTTGGACAGGCTACGAGCAGTACTTC. Translating gives CASSFWTGYEQYF.

V and J are TRBV2 and TRBJ2-7; 13 positions match TRBD2. The CDR3 covers 15 residues. Germline-derived CDR1 and CDR2 are SNHLY and FYNNEI. With V trimmed by 7 bases and J by 6 bases, 9 bases remained unmatched. The CDR3 region is CASTWTSGRSSEQYF. As DNA, the CDR3 is TGTGCCAGCACCTGGACTAGCGGGAGATCTAGCGAGCAGTACTTC.

This chain links TRBV30 with TRBJ2-7; no definite D call. Trimming stripped 2 bases from V and 3 bases from J, with 8 bases between. The CDR3 extends over 12 amino acids. Per the germline V gene, CDR1 is GTSNPN and CDR2 is SVGIG (reference sequence). The CDR3 DNA is TGTGCCTGGAGTCTCAGATACTACGAGCAGTACTTC. Protein sequence: CAWSLRYYEQYF.

The chain joins TRBV5-1 to TRBJ2-3; 8 nucleotides align to TRBD2. CDR1 is SGHRS, CDR2 YFSETQ, per germline. The CDR3 sequence is 15 residues long. The trim removed 4 bases at V and 0 bases at J, leaving 4 bases unmatched. CDR3 amino acids: CASSAIAGSTDTQYF. The CDR3, as DNA: TGCGCCAGCAGCGCAATAGCGGGAAGCACAGATACGCAGTATTTT.

The J gene is TRBJ2-1, the V gene TRBV11-3; 8 nucleotides align to TRBD2. This CDR3 comprises 13 residues. Germline V gene lookup returns CDR1 SGHNT and CDR2 YENEEA. V trimming: 6 bases; J trimming: 9 bases; junction bases outside the gene matches: 7. Here the CDR3 reads CASSLLAGREQFF. DNA of the CDR3: TGTGCCAGCAGTCTCCTAGCGGGCCGTGAGCAGTTCTTC. Based on the CDR3 plus reference TRBV11-3 and TRBJ2-1, the full variable domain is EAGVVQSPRYKIIEKKQPVAFWCNPISGHNTLYWYLQNLGQGPELLIRYENEEAVDDSQLPKDRFSAERLKGVDSTLKIQPAELGDSAVYLCASSLLAGREQFFGPGTRLTVL.

The rearrangement joins TRBV6-5 to TRBJ2-3, with 10 bases lining up with TRBD2. The CDR3 extends over 15 amino acids. Germline loops: CDR1 MNHEY, CDR2 SVGAGI. Germline trimming cut 4 bases from V and 4 bases from J; bases unmatched to any gene: 5. The CDR3 protein is CASSSSGRASDTQYF. DNA for the CDR3: TGTGCCAGCAGTTCGAGCGGGAGGGCCTCAGATACGCAGTATTTT.

The V gene is TRBV19, the J gene TRBJ1-1; tentative D call: TRBD1 (5 bases). V was shortened by 4 bases and J by 9 bases, with 9 bases between the two germline ends. Germline V lookup: CDR1 LNHDA, CDR2 SQIVND (reference sequence). This CDR3 spans 11 amino acids. The CDR3 region is CASSRQHQAFF. CDR3 coding DNA: TGTGCCAGTAGTAGACAGCACCAAGCTTTCTTT.

V and J are TRBV6-5 and TRBJ2-1; a weak D match, TRBD2 (6 bases). There are 13 residues in the CDR3. Per germline, CDR1 MNHEY and CDR2 SVGAGI. Between the trimmed V and J ends, which lost 7 bases and 6 bases, there was a span of 13 bases. The CDR3 protein is CASKGGRSNEQFF. CDR3 DNA: TGTGCCAGCAAAGGAGGGCGGTCCAATGAGCAGTTCTTC.

The chain combines TRBV19 with TRBJ1-1; tentatively, D is TRBD1 (6 bases). Germline V gene sequence: CDR1 LNHDA, CDR2 SQIVND (reference sequence). V was cut by 6 bases and J by 5 bases, with 13 bases left in between. The CDR3 contains 13 residues. The CDR3 sequence is CASRTGLRTEAFF. CDR3 nucleotide sequence: TGTGCCAGTAGAACAGGGTTAAGGACTGAAGCTTTCTTT. Together with reference TRBV19 and TRBJ1-1, the CDR3 gives the full variable domain: DGGITQSPKYLFRKEGQNVTLSCEQNLNHDAMYWYRQDPGQGLRLIYYSQIVNDFQKGDIAEGYSVSREKKESFPLTVTSAQKNPTAFYLCASRTGLRTEAFFGQGTRLTVV.

V and J are TRBV9 and TRBJ2-1; tentative D call: TRBD2 (5 bases). The CDR3 extends over 15 amino acids. Trimming cost V 0 bases and J 0 bases, with 7 bases left between them. Looked up from germline, CDR1 is SGDLS and CDR2 is YYNGEE. This CDR3 is CASSVGGLSYNEQFF. The CDR3 DNA reads TGTGCCAGCAGCGTAGGTGGACTCTCCTACAATGAGCAGTTCTTC.

The CDR3 sequence is CASSAYPGGQLAGALGEQFF. For the CDR3, the DNA is TGTGCCAGCAGCGCCTACCCGGGGGGGCAACTAGCGGGAGCGCTCGGTGAGCAGTTCTTC. The genes are TRBV7-8 and TRBJ2-1, with TRBD2 matching 11 bases. Germline V lookup: CDR1 SGHVS, CDR2 FQNEAQ. The V gene end was trimmed by 5 bases and the J gene end by 9 bases; junction bases not matched to a gene: 24. The CDR3 contains 20 residues.

The chain joins TRBV18 to TRBJ1-4; D is perhaps TRBD1 (6 bases). Trimming took 3 bases from V and 0 from J, leaving 11 bases between them. CDR1 is KGHSH and CDR2 is LQKENI in the germline V gene. This CDR3 has 16 amino acids. CDR3 amino acids: CASSPLAGATNEKLFF. The CDR3 nucleotides read TGTGCCAGCTCACCTTTGGCAGGGGCAACTAATGAAAAACTGTTTTTT.

The J gene is TRBJ2-7, the V gene TRBV19; 8 bases align to TRBD1. Unmatched junction bases numbered 3, after V lost 4 bases and J lost 1 base. Looked up from germline, CDR1 is LNHDA and CDR2 is SQIVND (reference sequence). CDR3 length: 14 amino acids. The CDR3 bases are TGTGCCAGTAGTACGAACAGGGGGTCCTACGAGCAGTACTTC. It codes for CASSTNRGSYEQYF.